A selection of T cell receptor beta chains follows, all from one sample in a study of blood T cell repertoires in COVID-19. Clones were sequenced by immunoSEQ multiplex PCR, and TCRdb holds only the in-frame ones, with some missing. The sample carries more than 400,000 clones, roughly 85% recorded once. What was sequenced was peripheral blood. The source of these receptors is a human donor in a cohort sampled during active COVID-19. Each CDR3 is given with its conserved first and last residue. Each record gives: clone size, D gene, J gene, V gene, CDR3 protein, CDR3 DNA. The D gene is left open where the match is weak. Clone size is not always given. Where it is, it says once, few, many or a class for expanded clones.

abundance: -; d_gene: -; j_gene: TRBJ1-2; v_gene: TRBV19; CDR3aa: CASSIVTVGYTF; CDR3nt: TGTGCCAGTAGTATAGTAACGGTTGGCTACACCTTC
abundance: -; d_gene: TRBD2; j_gene: TRBJ2-5; v_gene: TRBV29-1; CDR3aa: CSVTSFETQYF; CDR3nt: TGCAGCGTGACTAGCTTCGAGACCCAGTACTTC
abundance: -; d_gene: TRBD1; j_gene: TRBJ1-1; v_gene: TRBV2; CDR3aa: CASSTTRTGESTEAFF; CDR3nt: TGTGCCAGCTCGACAACCCGGACAGGGGAGAGCACTGAAGCTTTCTTT
abundance: -; d_gene: -; j_gene: TRBJ2-7; v_gene: TRBV5-6; CDR3aa: CASSLSSIFYEQYF; CDR3nt: TGTGCCAGCAGCTTGAGTAGCATTTTCTACGAGCAGTACTTC
abundance: -; d_gene: -; j_gene: TRBJ2-5; v_gene: TRBV28; CDR3aa: CASSSLEETQYF; CDR3nt: TGTGCCAGCAGCTCCCTTGAGGAGACCCAGTACTTC
abundance: -; d_gene: TRBD1; j_gene: TRBJ1-1; v_gene: TRBV5-1; CDR3aa: CASSYGGTGTFVGTEAFF; CDR3nt: TGCGCCAGCAGCTACGGTGGGACAGGGACATTCGTAGGCACTGAAGCTTTCTTT
abundance: -; d_gene: -; j_gene: TRBJ2-1; v_gene: TRBV7-9; CDR3aa: CASTTDGGQGFF; CDR3nt: TGTGCCAGCACCACAGACGGGGGGCAAGGGTTCTTC
abundance: -; d_gene: TRBD2; j_gene: TRBJ2-3; v_gene: TRBV7-2; CDR3aa: CASSVGSSGRPVLTDTQYF; CDR3nt: TGTGCCAGCAGCGTAGGGTCTAGCGGGAGGCCAGTCCTCACAGATACGCAGTATTTT
abundance: -; d_gene: -; j_gene: TRBJ1-1; v_gene: TRBV19; CDR3aa: CATIRMGHNTEAFF; CDR3nt: TGTGCCACGATCCGCATGGGGCACAACACTGAAGCTTTCTTT
abundance: -; d_gene: TRBD1; j_gene: TRBJ1-3; v_gene: TRBV28; CDR3aa: CASSVDRDGNTIYF; CDR3nt: TGTGCCAGCAGCGTGGACAGGGATGGAAACACCATATATTTT
abundance: -; d_gene: TRBD1; j_gene: TRBJ1-2; v_gene: TRBV13; CDR3aa: CASSLWEEGAGYTF; CDR3nt: TGTGCCAGCAGCCTGTGGGAGGAGGGGGCTGGCTACACCTTC
abundance: -; d_gene: -; j_gene: TRBJ1-2; v_gene: TRBV28; CDR3aa: CASSPPGGLSYGYTF; CDR3nt: TGTGCCAGCAGCCCACCTGGCGGGTTGTCCTATGGCTACACCTTC
abundance: -; d_gene: -; j_gene: TRBJ1-3; v_gene: TRBV7-3; CDR3aa: CASSLTGTFSGNTIYF; CDR3nt: TGTGCCAGCAGCTTAACGGGGACTTTCTCTGGAAACACCATATATTTT
abundance: once; d_gene: TRBD1; j_gene: TRBJ2-7; v_gene: TRBV6-6; CDR3aa: CASCPQGAQGSYEQYF; CDR3nt: TGTGCCAGCTGCCCTCAGGGGGCACAAGGTTCCTACGAGCAGTACTTC
abundance: -; d_gene: -; j_gene: TRBJ1-2; v_gene: TRBV7-2; CDR3aa: CASSLGTEGYGYTF; CDR3nt: TGTGCCAGCAGCTTAGGGACAGAGGGTTATGGCTACACCTTC
abundance: -; d_gene: TRBD1; j_gene: TRBJ2-5; v_gene: TRBV29-1; CDR3aa: CSVWTGTQETQYF; CDR3nt: TGCAGCGTTTGGACAGGGACTCAGGAGACCCAGTACTTC
abundance: -; d_gene: TRBD1; j_gene: TRBJ1-4; v_gene: TRBV9; CDR3aa: CASSSDRVGEKLFF; CDR3nt: TGTGCCAGCAGTAGCGACAGGGTGGGGGAAAAACTGTTTTTT
abundance: once; d_gene: -; j_gene: TRBJ1-1; v_gene: TRBV30; CDR3aa: CAWKTPTGMGTEAFF; CDR3nt: TGTGCCTGGAAGACGCCCACAGGGATGGGCACTGAAGCTTTCTTT
abundance: -; d_gene: TRBD1; j_gene: TRBJ1-2; v_gene: TRBV3-1/TRBV3-2; CDR3aa: CASSSTGKGYTF; CDR3nt: TGTGCCAGCAGCTCGACAGGGAAGGGCTACACCTTC
abundance: -; d_gene: -; j_gene: TRBJ1-2; v_gene: TRBV30; CDR3aa: CAWSGDNYGYTF; CDR3nt: TGTGCCTGGTCCGGGGATAACTATGGCTACACCTTC
abundance: -; d_gene: -; j_gene: TRBJ1-1; v_gene: TRBV6-1; CDR3aa: CASSELGRDAEAFF; CDR3nt: TGTGCCAGCAGTGAACTTGGGAGAGACGCTGAAGCTTTCTTT
abundance: -; d_gene: -; j_gene: TRBJ2-7; v_gene: TRBV19; CDR3aa: CASSGRTNPDEQYF; CDR3nt: TGTGCCAGTAGCGGCCGGACAAACCCGGACGAGCAGTACTTC
abundance: once; d_gene: -; j_gene: TRBJ1-2; v_gene: TRBV6-5; CDR3aa: CATSDRNYGYTF; CDR3nt: TGTGCCACCTCGGACAGAAACTATGGCTACACCTTC
abundance: -; d_gene: -; j_gene: TRBJ2-1; v_gene: TRBV7-2; CDR3aa: CASSLSGRSYNEQFF; CDR3nt: TGTGCCAGCAGCTTATCCGGCAGGTCCTACAATGAGCAGTTCTTC
abundance: few; d_gene: -; j_gene: TRBJ1-6; v_gene: TRBV28; CDR3aa: CASSPTGTHSPLHF; CDR3nt: TGTGCCAGCAGCCCCACAGGGACACATTCACCCCTCCACTTT
abundance: few; d_gene: -; j_gene: TRBJ1-5; v_gene: TRBV28; CDR3aa: CATHLPNQPQHF; CDR3nt: TGTGCCACTCATCTACCCAATCAGCCCCAGCATTTT
abundance: -; d_gene: TRBD2; j_gene: TRBJ2-1; v_gene: TRBV29-1; CDR3aa: CSALAGGPHEQFF; CDR3nt: TGCAGCGCGCTAGCGGGAGGGCCCCATGAGCAGTTCTTC
abundance: -; d_gene: TRBD1; j_gene: TRBJ1-5; v_gene: TRBV19; CDR3aa: CASNALRQGLYQPQHF; CDR3nt: TGTGCCAGTAACGCCCTTAGACAGGGATTGTATCAGCCCCAGCATTTT
abundance: -; d_gene: -; j_gene: TRBJ1-1; v_gene: TRBV9; CDR3aa: CASSAYTGLTEAFF; CDR3nt: TGTGCCAGCAGCGCCTACACAGGGCTCACTGAAGCTTTCTTT
abundance: -; d_gene: -; j_gene: TRBJ2-2; v_gene: TRBV6-6; CDR3aa: CASSPEGAGELFF; CDR3nt: TGTGCCAGCTCTCCGGAGGGAGCCGGGGAGCTGTTTTTT
abundance: -; d_gene: TRBD1; j_gene: TRBJ2-1; v_gene: TRBV28; CDR3aa: CASSSRTGAAFF; CDR3nt: TGTGCCAGCAGTTCCCGGACAGGGGCGGCGTTCTTC
abundance: -; d_gene: TRBD2; j_gene: TRBJ2-3; v_gene: TRBV7-3; CDR3aa: CASSSGKSGRTDTQYF; CDR3nt: TGTGCCAGCAGTTCCGGCAAAAGCGGGAGAACAGATACGCAGTATTTT
abundance: -; d_gene: TRBD2; j_gene: TRBJ2-2; v_gene: TRBV7-9; CDR3aa: CASSPREGGELFF; CDR3nt: TGTGCCAGCAGCCCCCGGGAGGGCGGGGAGCTGTTTTTT
abundance: -; d_gene: TRBD2; j_gene: TRBJ2-3; v_gene: TRBV19; CDR3aa: CASQGLASTDTQYF; CDR3nt: TGTGCCAGTCAAGGACTAGCTTCTACAGATACGCAGTATTTT
abundance: -; d_gene: TRBD2; j_gene: TRBJ2-5; v_gene: TRBV7-9; CDR3aa: CASSLDTGGYQETQYF; CDR3nt: TGTGCCAGCAGCTTAGATACGGGGGGATACCAAGAGACCCAGTACTTC
abundance: -; d_gene: TRBD1; j_gene: TRBJ2-3; v_gene: TRBV18; CDR3aa: CASSPGTGSGTDTQYF; CDR3nt: TGTGCCAGCTCACCCGGGACAGGGAGTGGCACAGATACGCAGTATTTT
abundance: -; d_gene: TRBD2; j_gene: TRBJ2-1; v_gene: TRBV27; CDR3aa: CASSSGGRGNEQFF; CDR3nt: TGTGCCAGCAGTTCGGGCGGGAGGGGCAATGAGCAGTTCTTC
abundance: -; d_gene: -; j_gene: TRBJ2-7; v_gene: TRBV7-2; CDR3aa: CASSVKTGLPHEQYF; CDR3nt: TGTGCCAGCAGCGTTAAAACAGGGTTACCCCACGAGCAGTACTTC
abundance: -; d_gene: -; j_gene: TRBJ2-3; v_gene: TRBV14; CDR3aa: CASSQRDSTDTQYF; CDR3nt: TGTGCCAGCAGCCAGCGCGATAGCACAGATACGCAGTATTTT
abundance: -; d_gene: -; j_gene: TRBJ1-6; v_gene: TRBV16; CDR3aa: CASSTRWVADSPLHF; CDR3nt: TGTGCCAGCTCGACTCGGTGGGTAGCGGATTCACCCCTCCACTTT
abundance: -; d_gene: -; j_gene: TRBJ1-2; v_gene: TRBV6-1; CDR3aa: CASSEVPQTVSYGYTF; CDR3nt: TGTGCCAGCAGTGAAGTTCCCCAGACAGTTAGTTATGGCTACACCTTC
abundance: -; d_gene: -; j_gene: TRBJ2-5; v_gene: TRBV19; CDR3aa: CASRRRGGETQYF; CDR3nt: TGTGCCAGTAGGAGGCGGGGTGGAGAGACCCAGTACTTC
abundance: -; d_gene: TRBD1; j_gene: TRBJ1-3; v_gene: TRBV7-2; CDR3aa: CASSPRTGLAGNTIYF; CDR3nt: TGTGCCAGCAGCCCGAGGACAGGGCTGGCTGGAAACACCATATATTTT
abundance: -; d_gene: -; j_gene: TRBJ1-2; v_gene: TRBV29-1; CDR3aa: CSVVSSRRGRVDGYTF; CDR3nt: TGCAGCGTTGTATCGTCGCGGCGGGGAAGGGTGGATGGCTACACCTTC
abundance: -; d_gene: -; j_gene: TRBJ2-4; v_gene: TRBV5-4; CDR3aa: CASSGKQGGAAKNIQYF; CDR3nt: TGTGCCAGCAGCGGGAAACAGGGTGGGGCGGCCAAAAACATTCAGTACTTC
abundance: -; d_gene: -; j_gene: TRBJ1-2; v_gene: TRBV30; CDR3aa: CAWSAGGGYTF; CDR3nt: TGTGCCTGGAGTGCCGGCGGTGGCTACACCTTC
abundance: once; d_gene: -; j_gene: TRBJ2-1; v_gene: TRBV3-1/TRBV3-2; CDR3aa: CASGDGGSHNEQFF; CDR3nt: TGTGCCAGCGGGGATGGGGGGAGTCACAATGAGCAGTTCTTC
abundance: -; d_gene: -; j_gene: TRBJ2-7; v_gene: TRBV7-2; CDR3aa: CASSLYRGGSYEQYF; CDR3nt: TGTGCCAGCAGCTTATATCGCGGCGGCTCCTACGAGCAGTACTTC
abundance: -; d_gene: -; j_gene: TRBJ2-2; v_gene: TRBV6-5; CDR3aa: CASSPGGPAGELFF; CDR3nt: TGTGCCAGCAGCCCCGGGGGACCCGCCGGGGAGCTGTTTTTT
abundance: -; d_gene: -; j_gene: TRBJ2-3; v_gene: TRBV7-8; CDR3aa: CASSQGLLTDTQYF; CDR3nt: TGTGCCAGCAGCCAGGGGTTGCTCACAGATACGCAGTATTTT
abundance: few; d_gene: -; j_gene: TRBJ2-1; v_gene: TRBV29-1; CDR3aa: CSALYHQKTYNEQFF; CDR3nt: TGCAGCGCCCTCTACCATCAAAAAACCTACAATGAGCAGTTCTTC
abundance: -; d_gene: -; j_gene: TRBJ1-2; v_gene: TRBV11-2; CDR3aa: CASSRTSNYGYTF; CDR3nt: TGTGCCAGCAGCAGGACAAGCAACTATGGCTACACCTTC
abundance: once; d_gene: TRBD1; j_gene: TRBJ1-2; v_gene: TRBV19; CDR3aa: CASSIGTANNYGYTF; CDR3nt: TGTGCCAGTAGTATCGGGACAGCTAATAACTATGGCTACACCTTC
abundance: -; d_gene: TRBD2; j_gene: TRBJ2-3; v_gene: TRBV6-6; CDR3aa: CASSTSGRIPDTQYF; CDR3nt: TGTGCCAGCAGCACTAGCGGGAGAATTCCAGATACGCAGTATTTT